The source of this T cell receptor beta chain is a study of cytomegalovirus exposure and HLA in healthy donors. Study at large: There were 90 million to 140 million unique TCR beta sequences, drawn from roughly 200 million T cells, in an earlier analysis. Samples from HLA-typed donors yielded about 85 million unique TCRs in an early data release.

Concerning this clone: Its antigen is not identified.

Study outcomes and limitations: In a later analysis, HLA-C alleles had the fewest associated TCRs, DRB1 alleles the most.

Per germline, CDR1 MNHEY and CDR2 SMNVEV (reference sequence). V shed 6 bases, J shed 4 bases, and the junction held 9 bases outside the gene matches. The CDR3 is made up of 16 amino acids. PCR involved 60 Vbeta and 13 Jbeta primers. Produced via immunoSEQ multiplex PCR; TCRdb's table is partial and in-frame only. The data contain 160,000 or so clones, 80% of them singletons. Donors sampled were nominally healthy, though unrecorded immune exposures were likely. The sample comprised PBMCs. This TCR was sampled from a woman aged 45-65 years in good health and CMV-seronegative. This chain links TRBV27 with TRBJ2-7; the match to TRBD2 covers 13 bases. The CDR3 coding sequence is TGTGCCAGCAGCACCGGGACTAGCGGGACCTATTACGAGCAGTACTTC. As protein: CASSTGTSGTYYEQYF.